A single sample gave rise to the 7 T cell receptor beta chains below, sequenced in a study of EBV T-cell therapy then PD-1 blockade in nasopharyngeal carcinoma. The antigens of these receptors remain unknown. Sequencing used immunoSEQ multiplex PCR; TCRdb keeps in-frame clones, though not all of them. The data show over 20,000 clones, around four fifths seen once. Time point of the sample: 266 days after commencement of treatment, after nivolumab therapy. Treatment indicated: AdE1-LMPpoly-expanded autologous EBV-specific T-cell therapy followed by anti-PD-1 nivolumab. The sample in question was CD8+ T cells from blood, obtained at day 266 from a patient whose treatment included autologous EBV-specific T cells and nivolumab. The receptors originated from a man between 40 and 49 years old with nasopharyngeal carcinoma.

The gene calls are TRBV28 and TRBJ2-2; a possible D gene is TRBD1 (5 bases). CDR1 and CDR2 (germline): MDHEN, SYDVKM. The CDR3 totals 14 residues. V dropped 7 bases and J dropped 3 bases, with 12 bases sitting between them. The DNA of the CDR3 is TGTGCCAGCACCCCACCCAGGGACACCGGGGAGCTGTTTTTT. Translating it yields CASTPPRDTGELFF. Full variable domain (rest looked up from reference TRBV28 and TRBJ2-2): DVKVTQSSRYLVKRTGEKVFLECVQDMDHENMFWYRQDPGLGLRLIYFSYDVKMKEKGDIPEGYSVSREKKERFSLILESASTNQTSMYLCASTPPRDTGELFFGEGSRLTVL.

This clone was detected only once. V and J are TRBV5-8 and TRBJ2-2; D may match TRBD1 or TRBD2 (5 bases each). The germline V and J ends were trimmed by 5 bases and 5 bases, with 13 bases remaining between them. Per germline, CDR1 SGHTS and CDR2 YDEGEE. The CDR3 length is 14 residues. The CDR3 bases are TGTGCCAGCAGGGGGACGGGCGGTACCGGGGAGCTGTTTTTT. Encoded protein: CASRGTGGTGELFF.

This clone was detected only once. The gene calls are TRBV5-4 and TRBJ2-1; 8 bases are a match to TRBD2. Germline V gene data show CDR1 as SGHNT and CDR2 as YYREEE (reference sequence). CDR3 size: 14 residues. Trimming removed 4 bases from V and 7 bases from J; junction bases left unmatched: 7. The CDR3 nucleotides are TGTGCCAGCAGCCCCGGGGGGGATGGGAATGAGCAGTTCTTC. Translating gives CASSPGGDGNEQFF.

The chain links TRBV19 to TRBJ2-1; D not resolved. The CDR3 consists of 13 residues. Germline CDR1 is LNHDA and CDR2 is SQIVND (reference sequence). V was trimmed by 7 bases and J by 3 bases, leaving 10 bases between them. The CDR3 is CASTKDNYNEQFF. For the CDR3, the DNA is TGTGCCAGTACTAAAGACAACTACAATGAGCAGTTCTTC.

The V and J genes are TRBV15 and TRBJ2-3; D is undetermined. The germline gives CDR1 LNHNV, CDR2 YYDKDF (reference sequence). CDR3 length equals 15 residues. Trimming cost V 1 base and J 4 bases, with 12 bases left between them. CDR3 loop: CATSRVSAFADTQYF. The CDR3 DNA reads as TGTGCCACCAGCAGAGTTTCCGCTTTTGCAGATACGCAGTATTTT.

V is TRBV2 and J is TRBJ2-1; a weak D match, TRBD1 (5 bases). Trimming pared 8 bases from V and 6 bases from J, leaving 20 bases between. The CDR3 runs 15 residues. CDR1 is SNHLY and CDR2 is FYNNEI in the germline V gene. CDR3 nucleotides: TGTGCCAGCCAGCCCCTGGGCAGGGTACTCAATGAGCAGTTCTTC. Residues: CASQPLGRVLNEQFF. Full variable domain (remainder filled in from reference TRBV2 and TRBJ2-1): EPEVTQTPSHQVTQMGQEVILRCVPISNHLYFYWYRQILGQKVEFLVSFYNNEISEKSEIFDDQFSVERPDGSNFTLKIRSTKLEDSAMYFCASQPLGRVLNEQFFGPGTRLTVL.

The chain employs TRBV9 and TRBJ1-6; D not resolved. From germline, CDR1 is SGDLS and CDR2 YYNGEE. Trimming shortened V by 7 bases and J by 6 bases, and 2 bases separated the two germline ends. This CDR3 is 10 amino acids long. In DNA, the CDR3 is TGTGCCAGCGGTAATTCACCCCTCCACTTT. Its protein is CASGNSPLHF.